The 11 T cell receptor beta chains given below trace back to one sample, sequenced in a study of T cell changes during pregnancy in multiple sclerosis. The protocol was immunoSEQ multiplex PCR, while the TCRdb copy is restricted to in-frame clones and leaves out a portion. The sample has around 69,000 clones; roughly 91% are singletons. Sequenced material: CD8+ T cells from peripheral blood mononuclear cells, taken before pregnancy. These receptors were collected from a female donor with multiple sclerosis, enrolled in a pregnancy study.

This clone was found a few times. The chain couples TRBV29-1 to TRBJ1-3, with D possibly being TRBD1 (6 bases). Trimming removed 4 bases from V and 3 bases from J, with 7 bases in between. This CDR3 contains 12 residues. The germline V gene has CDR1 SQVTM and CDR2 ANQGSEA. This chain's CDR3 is CSVADSGNTIYF. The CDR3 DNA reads TGCAGCGTTGCGGACAGTGGAAACACCATATATTTT. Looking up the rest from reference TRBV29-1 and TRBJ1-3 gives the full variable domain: SAVISQKPSRDICQRGTSLTIQCQVDSQVTMMFWYRQQPGQSLTLIATANQGSEATYESGFVIDKFPISRPNLTFSTLTVSNMSPEDSSIYLCSVADSGNTIYFGEGSWLTVV.

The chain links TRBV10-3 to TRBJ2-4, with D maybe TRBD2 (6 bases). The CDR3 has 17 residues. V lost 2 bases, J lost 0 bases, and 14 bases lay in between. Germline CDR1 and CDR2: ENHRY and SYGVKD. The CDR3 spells CAISERARGLAKNIQYF. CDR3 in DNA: TGTGCCATCAGTGAGAGGGCGCGGGGTCTAGCCAAAAACATTCAGTACTTC.

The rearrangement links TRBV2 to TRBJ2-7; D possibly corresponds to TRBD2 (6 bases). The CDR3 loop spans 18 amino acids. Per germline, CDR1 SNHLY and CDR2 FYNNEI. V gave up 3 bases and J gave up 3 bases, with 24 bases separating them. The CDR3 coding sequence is TGTGCCAGCAGTGACCCTAGGGACTCCGGCAAGGCGGTCTACGAGCAGTACTTC. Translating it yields CASSDPRDSGKAVYEQYF.

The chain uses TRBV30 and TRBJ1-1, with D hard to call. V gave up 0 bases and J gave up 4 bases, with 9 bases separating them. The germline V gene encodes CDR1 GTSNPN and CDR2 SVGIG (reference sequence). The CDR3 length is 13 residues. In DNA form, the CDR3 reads TGTGCCTGGAGTGTCGGGGTTGGCACTGAAGCTTTCTTT. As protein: CAWSVGVGTEAFF.

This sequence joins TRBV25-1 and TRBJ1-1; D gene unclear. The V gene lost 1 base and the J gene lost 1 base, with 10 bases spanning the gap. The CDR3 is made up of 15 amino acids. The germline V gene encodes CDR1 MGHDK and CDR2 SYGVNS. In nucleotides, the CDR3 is TGTGCCAGCAGTGAATGGTGGGAGGGGAACACTGAAGCTTTCTTT. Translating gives CASSEWWEGNTEAFF.

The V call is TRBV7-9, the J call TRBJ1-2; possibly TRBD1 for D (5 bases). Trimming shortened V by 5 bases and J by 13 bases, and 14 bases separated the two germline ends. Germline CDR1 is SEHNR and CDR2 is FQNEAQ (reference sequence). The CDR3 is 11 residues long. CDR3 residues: CASSGAVYATF. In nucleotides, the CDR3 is TGTGCCAGCAGCGGGGCGGTTTATGCCACCTTC.

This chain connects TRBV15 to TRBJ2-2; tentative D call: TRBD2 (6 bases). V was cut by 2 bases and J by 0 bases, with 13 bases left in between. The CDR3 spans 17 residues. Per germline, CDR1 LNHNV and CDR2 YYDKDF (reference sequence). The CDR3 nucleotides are TGTGCCACCAGCAGAAAAGCTAGCGCCTCGAACACCGGGGAGCTGTTTTTT. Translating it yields CATSRKASASNTGELFF.

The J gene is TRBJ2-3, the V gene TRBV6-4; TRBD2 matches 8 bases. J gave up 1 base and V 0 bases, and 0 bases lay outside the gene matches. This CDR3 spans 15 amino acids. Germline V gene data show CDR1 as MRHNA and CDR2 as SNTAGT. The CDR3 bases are TGTGCCAGCAGTGACTCTAGCGGGGGCACAGATACGCAGTATTTT. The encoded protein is CASSDSSGGTDTQYF.

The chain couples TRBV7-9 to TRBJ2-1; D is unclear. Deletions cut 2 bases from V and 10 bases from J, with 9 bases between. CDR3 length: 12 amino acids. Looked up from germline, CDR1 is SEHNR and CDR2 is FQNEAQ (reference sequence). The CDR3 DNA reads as TGTGCCAGCAGCTTAACCCCGAGGGAGCAGTTCTTC. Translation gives CASSLTPREQFF.

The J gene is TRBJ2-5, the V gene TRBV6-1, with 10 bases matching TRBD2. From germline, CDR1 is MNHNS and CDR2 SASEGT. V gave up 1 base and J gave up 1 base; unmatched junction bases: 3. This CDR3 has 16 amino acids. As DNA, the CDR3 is TGTGCCAGCAGTGAAGTAGTAGCGGGGGGCCAAGAGACCCAGTACTTC. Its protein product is CASSEVVAGGQETQYF.

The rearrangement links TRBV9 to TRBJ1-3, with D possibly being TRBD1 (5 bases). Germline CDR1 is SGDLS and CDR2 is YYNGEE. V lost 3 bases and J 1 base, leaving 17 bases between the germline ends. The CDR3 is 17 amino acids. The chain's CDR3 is CASSAPFGEGSGNTIYF. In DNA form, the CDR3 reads TGTGCCAGCAGCGCACCCTTCGGGGAGGGGTCTGGAAACACCATATATTTT. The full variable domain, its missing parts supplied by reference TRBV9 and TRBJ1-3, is DSGVTQTPKHLITATGQRVTLRCSPRSGDLSVYWYQQSLDQGLQFLIQYYNGEERAKGNILERFSAQQFPDLHSELNLSSLELGDSALYFCASSAPFGEGSGNTIYFGEGSWLTVV.